The source of this T cell receptor beta chain is a study of tumor and adjacent non-tumor tissue in lung cancer. Study-level information: Each sample yielded a few million productive TCRbeta reads on average. Whole-study findings and limits: Normal lung showed higher cumulative top 100 clone frequency than tumor. Significantly higher TCR diversity was found in tumor than normal lung.

The CDR3 is 14 residues long. CDR1 is LGHNT, CDR2 FRNRAP, per germline. V was pared by 0 bases and J by 3 bases, with 9 bases between. This clonotype ranks as medium-sized. Its antigen is not known. No cell sorting was done before RNA was extracted from the tissue. A modified ARM-PCR protocol with three rounds of nested PCR amplified TCRbeta. TCRdb fed the multiplex PCR reads into MiXCR, producing one record per CDR3 protein. The sample consists of approximately 68,000 distinct CDR3 sequences, around 73% of them appearing once. The sample taken for sequencing was lung tumor tissue. This TCR was sampled from a man aged 55-75 years with non-small cell lung cancer. The chain has TRBV12-5 and TRBJ2-7, with a possible D match to TRBD1 (6 bases). CDR3 sequence reads: CASGLVRDNYEQYF. CDR3 bases: TGTGCTAGTGGTTTGGTACGGGACAACTACGAGCAGTACTTC.